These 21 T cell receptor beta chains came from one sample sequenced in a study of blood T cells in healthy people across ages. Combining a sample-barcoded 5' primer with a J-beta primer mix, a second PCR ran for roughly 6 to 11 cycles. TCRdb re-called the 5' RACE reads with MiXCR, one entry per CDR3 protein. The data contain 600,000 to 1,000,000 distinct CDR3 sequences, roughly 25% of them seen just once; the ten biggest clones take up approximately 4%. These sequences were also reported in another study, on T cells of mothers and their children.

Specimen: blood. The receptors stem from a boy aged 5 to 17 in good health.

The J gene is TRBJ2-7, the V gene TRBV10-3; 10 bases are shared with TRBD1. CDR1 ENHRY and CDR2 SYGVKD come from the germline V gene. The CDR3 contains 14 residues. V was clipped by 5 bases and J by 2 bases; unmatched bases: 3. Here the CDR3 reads CAISRTGGAYEQYF. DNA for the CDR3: TGTGCCATCAGTCGGACAGGGGGGGCCTACGAGCAGTACTTC.

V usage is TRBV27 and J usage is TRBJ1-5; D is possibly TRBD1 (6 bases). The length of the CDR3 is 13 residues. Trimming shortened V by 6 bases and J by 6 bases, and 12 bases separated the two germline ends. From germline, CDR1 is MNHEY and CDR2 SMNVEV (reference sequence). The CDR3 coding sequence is TGTGCCAGCAGAGGGGGGATTACTCAGCCCCAGCATTTT. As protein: CASRGGITQPQHF.

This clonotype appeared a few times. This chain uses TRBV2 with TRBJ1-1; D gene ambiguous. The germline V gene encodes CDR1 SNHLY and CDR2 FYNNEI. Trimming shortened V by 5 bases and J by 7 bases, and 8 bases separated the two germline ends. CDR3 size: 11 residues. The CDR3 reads CASSKGLEAFF. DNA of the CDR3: TGTGCCAGCAGTAAGGGTCTTGAAGCTTTCTTT.

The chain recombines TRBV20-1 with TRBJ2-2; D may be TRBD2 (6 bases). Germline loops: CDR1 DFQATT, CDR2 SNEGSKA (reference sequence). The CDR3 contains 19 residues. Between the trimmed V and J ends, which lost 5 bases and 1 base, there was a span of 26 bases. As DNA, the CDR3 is TGCAGTGCTCTACCCCTGACCCTTGGTGCCGGGAGGAACACCGGGGAGCTGTTTTTT. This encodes CSALPLTLGAGRNTGELFF.

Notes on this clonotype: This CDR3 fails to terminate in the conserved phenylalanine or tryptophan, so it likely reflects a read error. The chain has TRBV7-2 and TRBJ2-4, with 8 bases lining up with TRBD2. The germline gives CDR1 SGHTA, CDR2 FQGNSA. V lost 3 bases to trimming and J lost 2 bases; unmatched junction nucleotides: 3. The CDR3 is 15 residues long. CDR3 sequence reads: CASSFGLASKNIQYL. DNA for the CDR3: TGTGCCAGCAGCTTTGGACTAGCTTCCAAAAACATTCAGTACCTC.

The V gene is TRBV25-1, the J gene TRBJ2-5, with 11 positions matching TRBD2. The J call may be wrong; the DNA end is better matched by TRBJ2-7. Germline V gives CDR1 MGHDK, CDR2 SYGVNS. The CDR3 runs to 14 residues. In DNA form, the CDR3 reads TGTGCCAGCAGTGGAGGTAGCGGGAGGGGCGAGCAGTACTTC. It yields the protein CASSGGSGRGEQYF.

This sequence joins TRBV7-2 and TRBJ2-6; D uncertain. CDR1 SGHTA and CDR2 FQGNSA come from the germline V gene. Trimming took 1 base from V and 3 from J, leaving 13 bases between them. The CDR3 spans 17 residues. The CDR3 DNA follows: TGTGCCAGCAGCTTAGACAGTGTTCGGCATGGGGCCAACGTCCTGACTTTC. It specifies CASSLDSVRHGANVLTF.

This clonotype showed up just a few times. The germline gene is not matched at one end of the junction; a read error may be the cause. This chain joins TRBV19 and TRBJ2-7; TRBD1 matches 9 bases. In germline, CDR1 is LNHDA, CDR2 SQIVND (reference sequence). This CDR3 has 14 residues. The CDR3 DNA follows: TGTGCCAGCCTAGATACAGGGGGCGCGTACGTGCAGTACTTC. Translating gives CASLDTGGAYVQYF.

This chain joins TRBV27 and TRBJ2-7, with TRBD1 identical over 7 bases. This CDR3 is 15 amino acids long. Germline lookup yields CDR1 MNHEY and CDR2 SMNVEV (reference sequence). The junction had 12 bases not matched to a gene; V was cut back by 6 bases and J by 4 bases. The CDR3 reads CASSTTGDPFYEQYF. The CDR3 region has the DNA TGTGCCAGCAGCACAACAGGGGACCCCTTTTACGAGCAGTACTTC.

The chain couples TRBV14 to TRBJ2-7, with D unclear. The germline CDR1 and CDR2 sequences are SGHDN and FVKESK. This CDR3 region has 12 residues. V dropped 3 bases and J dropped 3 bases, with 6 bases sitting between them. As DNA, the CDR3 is TGTGCCAGCAGCCAGTTTGGCTACGAGCAGTACTTC. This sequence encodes CASSQFGYEQYF.

The CDR3 nucleotides read TGTGCCAGCAGCTCCACCGGGACTACGAGGACAGATACGCAGTATTTT. It is translated as CASSSTGTTRTDTQYF. The chain employs TRBV5-6 and TRBJ2-3; 7 positions match TRBD2. Germline CDR1 reads SGHDT; CDR2 reads YYEEEE. J was trimmed by 3 bases and V by 3 bases; bases with no gene match: 10. This CDR3 region has 16 residues.

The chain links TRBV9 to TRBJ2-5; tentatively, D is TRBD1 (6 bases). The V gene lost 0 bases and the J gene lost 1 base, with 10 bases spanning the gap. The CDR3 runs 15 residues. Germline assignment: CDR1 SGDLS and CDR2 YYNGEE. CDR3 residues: CASSVAGTSQETQYF. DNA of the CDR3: TGTGCCAGCAGCGTAGCTGGGACAAGCCAAGAGACCCAGTACTTC. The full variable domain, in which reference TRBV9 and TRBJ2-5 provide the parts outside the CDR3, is DSGVTQTPKHLITATGQRVTLRCSPRSGDLSVYWYQQSLDQGLQFLIQYYNGEERAKGNILERFSAQQFPDLHSELNLSSLELGDSALYFCASSVAGTSQETQYFGPGTRLLVL.

CDR3: CASRENRENIQYF. Here the CDR3 DNA reads TGTGCCAGCAGGGAAAACAGGGAAAACATTCAGTACTTC. V usage is TRBV2 and J usage is TRBJ2-4; perhaps TRBD1 as D (6 bases). V was cut by 6 bases and J by 5 bases, with 11 bases left in between. The germline gives CDR1 SNHLY, CDR2 FYNNEI. The CDR3 loop spans 13 amino acids.

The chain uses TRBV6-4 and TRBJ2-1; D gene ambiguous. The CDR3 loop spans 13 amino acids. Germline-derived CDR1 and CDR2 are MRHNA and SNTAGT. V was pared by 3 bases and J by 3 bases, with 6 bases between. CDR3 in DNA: TGTGCCAGCAGTGAACAAGGCTACAATGAGCAGTTCTTC. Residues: CASSEQGYNEQFF.

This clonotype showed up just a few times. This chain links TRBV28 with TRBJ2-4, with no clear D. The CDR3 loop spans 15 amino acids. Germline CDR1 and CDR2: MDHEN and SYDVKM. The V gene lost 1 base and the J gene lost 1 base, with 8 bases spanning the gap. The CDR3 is CASSLSETAKNIQYF. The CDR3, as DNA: TGTGCCAGCAGTTTATCCGAGACGGCCAAAAACATTCAGTACTTC.

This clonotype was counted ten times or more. The CDR3, as DNA: TGCGCCAGCAGTCTTGGACAGGGGCCCACCTACGAGCAGTACTTC. It codes for CASSLGQGPTYEQYF. V is TRBV4-1 and J is TRBJ2-5, with TRBD1 matching over 9 bases. The DNA end favors TRBJ2-7, so the J call may be wrong. Germline assignment: CDR1 MGHRA and CDR2 YSYEKL. The CDR3 spans 15 residues.

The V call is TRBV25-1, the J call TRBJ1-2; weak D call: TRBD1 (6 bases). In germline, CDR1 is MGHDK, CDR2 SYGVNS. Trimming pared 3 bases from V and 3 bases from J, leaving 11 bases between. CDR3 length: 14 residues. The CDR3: CASSETGIDYGYTF. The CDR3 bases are TGTGCCAGCAGTGAGACAGGAATTGACTATGGCTACACCTTC.

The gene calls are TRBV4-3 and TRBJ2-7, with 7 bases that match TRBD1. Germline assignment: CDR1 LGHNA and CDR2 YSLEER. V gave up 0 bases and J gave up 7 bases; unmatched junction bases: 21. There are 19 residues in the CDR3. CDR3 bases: TGCGCCAGCAGCCAAGATGCATACGCGTCGGACAGGCGAAGGGGGGAGCAGTACTTC. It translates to CASSQDAYASDRRRGEQYF.

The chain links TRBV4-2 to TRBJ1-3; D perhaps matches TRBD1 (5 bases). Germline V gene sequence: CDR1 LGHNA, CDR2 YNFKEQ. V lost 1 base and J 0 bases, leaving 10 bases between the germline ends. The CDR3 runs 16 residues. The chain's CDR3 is CASSQGPGLSGNTIYF. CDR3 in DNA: TGTGCCAGCAGCCAAGGACCAGGGCTCTCTGGAAACACCATATATTTT.

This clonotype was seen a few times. The CDR3 DNA follows: TGCGCCAGCAGCTTGTCGGACAGACGCCTCAGGAGCTCCTACGAGCAGTACTTC. Its protein product is CASSLSDRRLRSSYEQYF. J is TRBJ2-7 and V is TRBV5-1; weak D call: TRBD1 (6 bases). CDR1 is SGHRS, CDR2 YFSETQ, per germline. The CDR3 is 18 amino acids. V lost 1 base and J lost 0, with 20 bases in between.

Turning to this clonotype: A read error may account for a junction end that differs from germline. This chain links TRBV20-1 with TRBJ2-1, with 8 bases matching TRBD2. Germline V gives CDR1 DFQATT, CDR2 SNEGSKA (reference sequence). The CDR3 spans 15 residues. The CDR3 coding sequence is TGCAGTGCTAACTGGGGGCTAGCGGGCTACAATGAGCAATTCTTC. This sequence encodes CSANWGLAGYNEQFF.